This T cell receptor (beta chain) was observed in a study of ipilimumab plus nivolumab after autologous stem cell transplantation. Study information: Patients received a median of about five ipilimumab and 8 or 9 nivolumab doses.

Trimming at V came to 8 bases and at J to 0 bases, leaving 0 bases not matched to a gene. CDR3 size: 13 residues. CDR1 and CDR2 from the germline V gene are SGHTA and FQGNSA. Repertoires were generated with immunoSEQ multiplex PCR, while TCRdb's copy carries only in-frame clones and drops some. The data hold some 45,000 clones, with approximately 90% observed a single time. Ipilimumab, 1 mg/kg, started 14 to 28 days after autologous transplant. Patients received nivolumab 3 mg/kg at weeks 1, 4, 7, 10, then fortnightly to week 26. V and J are TRBV7-2 and TRBJ2-3; 9 nucleotides match TRBD1. This receptor was taken from a male donor with multiple myeloma. Sequenced here: PBMCs, sampled in a trial of ipilimumab plus nivolumab as post-transplant consolidation. DNA for the CDR3: TGTGCCAGCGGGACAGGGAGCACAGATACGCAGTATTTT. Protein: CASGTGSTDTQYF.